Each of the 8 T cell receptor beta chains below was sequenced from the same sample in a study of T-cell memory formation after mild COVID-19. Each CDR3 protein is one row after TCRdb ran MiXCR on the 5' RACE reads. Among roughly 340,000 distinct CDR3 sequences listed, roughly 19% were seen once. The sequencing input was PBMCs or a T cell subset sorted from them (not recorded which). The receptors here all came from a man aged 18 to 29 who had mild COVID-19 (a few samples of this study predate the infection). Cell type and time point are not known.

The chain has TRBV6-2 or TRBV6-3 and TRBJ1-2, with 11 positions matching TRBD1. V lost 6 bases to trimming and J lost 8 bases; unmatched junction nucleotides: 14. CDR3 length: 16 amino acids. Germline values: CDR1 MNHEY, CDR2 SVGEGT. The CDR3 sequence is CASRPSTRDRGYGYTF. Written as DNA, the CDR3 is TGTGCCAGCAGACCTTCCACCCGGGACAGGGGGTACGGCTACACCTTC.

V and J are TRBV7-3 and TRBJ2-1, with D tentatively TRBD1 (5 bases). CDR1 is SGHTA and CDR2 is FQGTGA in the germline V gene. The CDR3 runs to 16 residues. Trimming took 2 bases from V and 4 from J, leaving 15 bases between them. The CDR3: CASSLGTQGRYNEQFF. DNA for the CDR3: TGTGCCAGCAGCTTAGGTACCCAGGGTCGGTACAATGAGCAGTTCTTC.

This clonotype was counted only a few times. The rearrangement joins TRBV12-3 or TRBV12-4 to TRBJ2-5; D gene ambiguous. Trimming stripped 5 bases from V and 4 bases from J, with 11 bases between. The CDR3 has 13 residues. CDR3 DNA sequence: TGTGCCAGCAGTCCGTGGTCCCGAGAGACCCAGTACTTC. Its protein product is CASSPWSRETQYF.

This chain links TRBV3-1 with TRBJ2-3, with D perhaps matching TRBD1 or TRBD2 (6 bases each). Between the trimmed V and J ends, which lost 3 bases and 4 bases, there was a span of 17 bases. CDR3 length: 16 amino acids. CDR1 LGHDT and CDR2 YNNKEL come from the germline V gene (reference sequence). The CDR3 here is CASSQLRTGAADTQYF. CDR3 coding DNA: TGTGCCAGCAGCCAGCTAAGGACGGGGGCGGCAGATACGCAGTATTTT.

The chain combines TRBV27 with TRBJ1-2; no clear D. The germline gives CDR1 MNHEY, CDR2 SMNVEV (reference sequence). Trimming removed 3 bases from V and 4 bases from J, with 12 bases in between. There are 14 residues in the CDR3. CDR3 residues: CASSFLGEGYGYTF. In DNA, the CDR3 is TGTGCCAGCAGTTTTCTGGGTGAGGGCTATGGCTACACCTTC.

This clonotype was seen more than once but under ten times. The chain uses TRBV7-8 and TRBJ2-1, with D uncertain. In germline, CDR1 is SGHVS, CDR2 FQNEAQ. This CDR3 is 15 amino acids long. Deletions cut 0 bases from V and 1 base from J, with 7 bases between. The CDR3 DNA reads as TGTGCCAGCAGCTTAGCCCTAGGTTCCTACAATGAGCAGTTCTTC. As protein: CASSLALGSYNEQFF.

This clonotype turned up a few times. The chain carries TRBV11-2 and TRBJ2-3; D unclear. The CDR3 totals 14 residues. V gave up 1 base and J gave up 4 bases, with 9 bases separating them. Germline loops: CDR1 SGHAT, CDR2 FQNNGV. The DNA of the CDR3 is TGTGCCAGCAGCTTAGCGGCGCTCCCAGATACGCAGTATTTT. Translation gives CASSLAALPDTQYF.

This chain joins TRBV6-5 and TRBJ2-7; D is uncertain. V lost 2 bases and J 2 bases, leaving 10 bases between the germline ends. This CDR3 is 14 amino acids long. Germline V CDR1 and CDR2: MNHEY, SVGAGI. The CDR3 is CASSYEAYPYEQYF. In nucleotides, the CDR3 is TGTGCCAGCAGTTACGAAGCGTATCCCTACGAGCAGTACTTC.